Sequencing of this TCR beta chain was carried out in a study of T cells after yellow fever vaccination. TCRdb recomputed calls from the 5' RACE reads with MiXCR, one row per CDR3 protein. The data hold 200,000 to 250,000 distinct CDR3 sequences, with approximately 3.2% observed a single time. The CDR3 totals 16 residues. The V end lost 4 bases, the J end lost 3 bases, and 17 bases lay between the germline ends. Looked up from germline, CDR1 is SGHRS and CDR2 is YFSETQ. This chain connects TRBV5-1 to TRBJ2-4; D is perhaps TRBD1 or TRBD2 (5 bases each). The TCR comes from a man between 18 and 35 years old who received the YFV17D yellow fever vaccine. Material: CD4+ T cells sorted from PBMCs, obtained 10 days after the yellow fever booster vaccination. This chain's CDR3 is CASSAGTDVLKNIQYF. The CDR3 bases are TGCGCCAGCAGCGCCGGGACGGACGTTCTCAAAAACATTCAGTACTTC.